Listed below are T cell receptor beta chains from one sample, sequenced in a study of early T cells in non-severe SARS-CoV-2 infection. Each CDR3 protein is one row after TCRdb ran MiXCR on the 5' RACE reads. The sample contains tens of thousands of distinct CDR3 sequences, 5% to 7% of which appear only once. Sequenced material: whole blood. These receptors were obtained from an adult who was a healthcare worker with PCR-confirmed SARS-CoV-2 infection or an uninfected control (not recorded which). Both conserved end residues are part of each CDR3. A D gene is named only where the DNA matches it firmly. Not all rows give a size; the values are once, few, many and, for expanded clones, a class.

clone size: many; V gene: TRBV7-9; D gene: .; J gene: TRBJ2-3; CDR3 protein: CASSLYWGSTDTQYF; CDR3 DNA: TGTGCCAGCAGCTTATATTGGGGGAGCACAGATACGCAGTATTTT
clone size: .; V gene: TRBV28; D gene: .; J gene: TRBJ1-1; CDR3 protein: CASSRPTGPEAFF; CDR3 DNA: TGTGCCAGCAGTCGCCCCACAGGGCCCGAAGCTTTCTTT
clone size: many; V gene: TRBV25-1; D gene: TRBD1; J gene: TRBJ2-1; CDR3 protein: CASGPGQVYNEQFF; CDR3 DNA: TGTGCCAGCGGCCCCGGACAGGTATACAATGAGCAGTTCTTC
clone size: few; V gene: TRBV6-2/TRBV6-3; D gene: TRBD1; J gene: TRBJ2-3; CDR3 protein: CASTKRTGGDTQYF; CDR3 DNA: TGTGCCAGCACCAAAAGGACAGGGGGAGATACGCAGTATTTT
clone size: medium-sized; V gene: TRBV20-1; D gene: .; J gene: TRBJ2-7; CDR3 protein: CSARDLGEGRKQYF; CDR3 DNA: TGCAGTGCTAGAGATCTCGGGGAAGGGAGGAAGCAGTACTTC
clone size: many; V gene: TRBV7-2; D gene: TRBD1; J gene: TRBJ2-7; CDR3 protein: CASSSWDRGTYEQYF; CDR3 DNA: TGTGCCAGCAGCTCTTGGGACAGGGGAACCTACGAGCAGTACTTC
clone size: .; V gene: TRBV19; D gene: TRBD2; J gene: TRBJ2-3; CDR3 protein: CASSIEKRGTDTQYF; CDR3 DNA: TGTGCCAGTAGTATAGAGAAGCGGGGAACAGATACGCAGTATTTT
clone size: many; V gene: TRBV6-2/TRBV6-3; D gene: TRBD2; J gene: TRBJ2-1; CDR3 protein: CASSYSLAGYNEQFF; CDR3 DNA: TGTGCCAGCAGTTACTCATTAGCGGGGTATAATGAGCAGTTCTTC
clone size: many; V gene: TRBV5-5; D gene: .; J gene: TRBJ2-2; CDR3 protein: CASSLTGTQSLTGELFF; CDR3 DNA: TGTGCCAGCAGCTTAACCGGGACTCAGAGTCTCACCGGGGAGCTGTTTTTT
clone size: many; V gene: TRBV30; D gene: .; J gene: TRBJ2-3; CDR3 protein: CAWSASHTQYF; CDR3 DNA: TGTGCCTGGAGTGCCTCCCATACGCAGTATTTT
clone size: .; V gene: TRBV7-6; D gene: TRBD1; J gene: TRBJ1-5; CDR3 protein: CASSIGGGHQPQHF; CDR3 DNA: TGTGCCAGCAGCATAGGAGGGGGCCATCAGCCCCAGCATTTT
clone size: many; V gene: TRBV20-1; D gene: TRBD2; J gene: TRBJ2-3; CDR3 protein: CSVRGGFRDTQYF; CDR3 DNA: TGCAGTGTGCGCGGGGGGTTCAGAGATACGCAGTATTTT
clone size: .; V gene: TRBV28; D gene: TRBD1; J gene: TRBJ1-6; CDR3 protein: CASSTGGSSPLHF; CDR3 DNA: TGTGCCAGCAGTACAGGGGGCAGTTCACCCCTCCACTTT
clone size: few; V gene: TRBV12-3/TRBV12-4; D gene: .; J gene: TRBJ1-1; CDR3 protein: CASSLVVGTEAFF; CDR3 DNA: TGTGCCAGCAGCCTAGTGGTGGGCACTGAAGCTTTCTTT
clone size: .; V gene: TRBV7-9; D gene: TRBD2; J gene: TRBJ2-1; CDR3 protein: CASSPRASGGNEQFF; CDR3 DNA: TGTGCCAGCAGCCCACGGGCTAGCGGGGGTAATGAGCAGTTCTTC
clone size: .; V gene: TRBV20-1; D gene: .; J gene: TRBJ1-1; CDR3 protein: CSAKRQVTEAFF; CDR3 DNA: TGCAGTGCTAAGAGACAGGTGACTGAAGCTTTCTTT
clone size: few; V gene: TRBV10-1; D gene: .; J gene: TRBJ2-2; CDR3 protein: CASGGTTSTGELFF; CDR3 DNA: TGCGCCAGCGGCGGGACCACGAGCACCGGGGAGCTGTTTTTT
clone size: many; V gene: TRBV3-1; D gene: TRBD1; J gene: TRBJ1-2; CDR3 protein: CASSVQGAHGYTF; CDR3 DNA: TGTGCCAGCAGCGTACAGGGGGCGCATGGCTACACCTTC
clone size: .; V gene: TRBV7-2; D gene: .; J gene: TRBJ2-7; CDR3 protein: CASSFARAEQYF; CDR3 DNA: TGTGCCAGCAGCTTTGCCCGGGCGGAGCAGTACTTC
clone size: many; V gene: TRBV27; D gene: TRBD1; J gene: TRBJ2-5; CDR3 protein: CASSPYRTPGQGGWTQYF; CDR3 DNA: TGTGCCAGCAGTCCGTACCGAACCCCGGGACAGGGAGGTTGGACCCAGTACTTC
clone size: few; V gene: TRBV7-6; D gene: .; J gene: TRBJ2-1; CDR3 protein: CASSRTTNEQFF; CDR3 DNA: TGTGCCAGCAGCCGGACTACGAATGAGCAGTTCTTC
clone size: few; V gene: TRBV29-1; D gene: TRBD1; J gene: TRBJ1-1; CDR3 protein: CSVQGARRTEAFF; CDR3 DNA: TGCAGCGTCCAGGGGGCGCGTCGTACTGAAGCTTTCTTT
clone size: many; V gene: TRBV6-6; D gene: .; J gene: TRBJ1-1; CDR3 protein: CASGAGVEAFF; CDR3 DNA: TGTGCCAGCGGAGCGGGAGTTGAAGCTTTCTTT
clone size: .; V gene: TRBV6-1; D gene: TRBD1; J gene: TRBJ1-5; CDR3 protein: CASSGTGFQPQHF; CDR3 DNA: TGTGCCAGCAGTGGGACAGGGTTTCAGCCCCAGCATTTT
clone size: .; V gene: TRBV5-1; D gene: .; J gene: TRBJ2-5; CDR3 protein: CASSLAGGETQYF; CDR3 DNA: TGCGCCAGCAGCTTGGCCGGGGGAGAGACCCAGTACTTC
clone size: .; V gene: TRBV28; D gene: TRBD2; J gene: TRBJ2-3; CDR3 protein: CASSLWIAGGPADTQYF; CDR3 DNA: TGTGCCAGCAGTTTATGGATAGCGGGGGGGCCGGCAGATACGCAGTATTTT
clone size: .; V gene: TRBV7-2; D gene: TRBD2; J gene: TRBJ2-5; CDR3 protein: CASSLQRGGRETQYF; CDR3 DNA: TGTGCCAGCAGCTTACAACGGGGGGGCCGGGAGACCCAGTACTTC
clone size: many; V gene: TRBV11-2; D gene: .; J gene: TRBJ1-5; CDR3 protein: CASSLEYSNQPQHF; CDR3 DNA: TGTGCCAGCAGCTTAGAATATAGCAATCAGCCCCAGCATTTT
clone size: few; V gene: TRBV19; D gene: .; J gene: TRBJ1-5; CDR3 protein: CASSTSFSGDRHQPQHF; CDR3 DNA: TGTGCCAGTAGTACCTCCTTTTCCGGGGATCGGCATCAGCCCCAGCATTTT
clone size: many; V gene: TRBV15; D gene: .; J gene: TRBJ2-1; CDR3 protein: CATSRSGHVGNEQFF; CDR3 DNA: TGTGCCACCAGCAGATCCGGACACGTTGGAAATGAGCAGTTCTTC
clone size: many; V gene: TRBV7-2; D gene: .; J gene: TRBJ2-7; CDR3 protein: CASSLRDTREQYF; CDR3 DNA: TGTGCCAGCAGCCTGCGGGACACGCGGGAGCAGTACTTC
clone size: many; V gene: TRBV18; D gene: .; J gene: TRBJ2-1; CDR3 protein: CASSADQYNEQFF; CDR3 DNA: TGTGCCAGCTCAGCAGATCAGTACAATGAGCAGTTCTTC
clone size: many; V gene: TRBV6-7; D gene: .; J gene: TRBJ2-7; CDR3 protein: CASSYREENYEQYF; CDR3 DNA: TGTGCCAGCAGTTACAGGGAGGAGAACTACGAGCAGTACTTC
clone size: many; V gene: TRBV28; D gene: TRBD1; J gene: TRBJ2-5; CDR3 protein: CASSLYPGQGAQETQYF; CDR3 DNA: TGTGCCAGCAGTTTGTATCCGGGACAGGGGGCTCAAGAGACCCAGTACTTC
clone size: many; V gene: TRBV10-2; D gene: .; J gene: TRBJ2-5; CDR3 protein: CASSESILQETQYF; CDR3 DNA: TGCGCCAGCAGTGAGTCGATTTTGCAAGAGACCCAGTACTTC
clone size: few; V gene: TRBV7-8; D gene: .; J gene: TRBJ1-4; CDR3 protein: CASSLLRIATNEKLFF; CDR3 DNA: TGTGCCAGCAGCTTATTAAGGATTGCAACTAATGAAAAACTGTTTTTT
clone size: .; V gene: TRBV5-1; D gene: TRBD2; J gene: TRBJ2-3; CDR3 protein: CASSQGLAADTQYF; CDR3 DNA: TGCGCCAGCAGCCAAGGACTAGCAGCGGATACGCAGTATTTT
clone size: many; V gene: TRBV11-2; D gene: .; J gene: TRBJ1-1; CDR3 protein: CASSLGVTPGTEAFF; CDR3 DNA: TGTGCCAGCAGCTTAGGTGTCACGCCAGGGACTGAAGCTTTCTTT
clone size: many; V gene: TRBV30; D gene: .; J gene: TRBJ2-4; CDR3 protein: CAWSVGRQAKNIQYF; CDR3 DNA: TGTGCCTGGAGTGTAGGGAGGCAAGCCAAAAACATTCAGTACTTC
clone size: many; V gene: TRBV11-2; D gene: .; J gene: TRBJ2-7; CDR3 protein: CASSPRYGYEQYF; CDR3 DNA: TGTGCCAGCAGCCCTCGGTACGGGTACGAGCAGTACTTC
clone size: many; V gene: TRBV3-1; D gene: .; J gene: TRBJ1-2; CDR3 protein: CASSLRTDYGYTF; CDR3 DNA: TGTGCCAGCAGTCTAAGAACGGATTATGGCTACACCTTC
clone size: many; V gene: TRBV12-3/TRBV12-4; D gene: TRBD2; J gene: TRBJ2-4; CDR3 protein: CASSRDYDIQYF; CDR3 DNA: TGTGCCAGCAGTCGGGACTACGACATTCAGTACTTC
clone size: many; V gene: TRBV6-2/TRBV6-3; D gene: .; J gene: TRBJ1-5; CDR3 protein: CASSYEAGLFQPQHF; CDR3 DNA: TGTGCCAGCAGTTACGAGGCAGGCCTCTTTCAGCCCCAGCATTTT
clone size: .; V gene: TRBV20-1; D gene: .; J gene: TRBJ1-6; CDR3 protein: CSASRSTGGNSPLHF; CDR3 DNA: TGCAGTGCTAGCAGGTCTACTGGGGGTAATTCACCCCTCCACTTT
clone size: many; V gene: TRBV20-1; D gene: .; J gene: TRBJ1-6; CDR3 protein: CSAKTSNSPLHF; CDR3 DNA: TGCAGTGCTAAAACATCTAATTCACCCCTCCACTTT
clone size: .; V gene: TRBV6-2/TRBV6-3; D gene: TRBD1; J gene: TRBJ1-1; CDR3 protein: CASSYEQGVGTDEAFF; CDR3 DNA: TGTGCCAGCAGTTACGAACAGGGGGTAGGAACCGATGAAGCTTTCTTT
clone size: .; V gene: TRBV5-6; D gene: .; J gene: TRBJ2-7; CDR3 protein: CASSLGTDYEQYF; CDR3 DNA: TGTGCCAGCAGCTTGGGGACGGATTACGAGCAGTACTTC
clone size: few; V gene: TRBV7-2; D gene: .; J gene: TRBJ2-3; CDR3 protein: CASSREGVGTDTQYF; CDR3 DNA: TGTGCCAGCAGCCGAGAGGGGGTGGGCACAGATACGCAGTATTTT
clone size: .; V gene: TRBV10-1; D gene: .; J gene: TRBJ2-2; CDR3 protein: CASSGLGDPTGELFF; CDR3 DNA: TGCGCCAGCAGTGGGCTCGGGGATCCCACCGGGGAGCTGTTTTTT
clone size: many; V gene: TRBV30; D gene: .; J gene: TRBJ1-5; CDR3 protein: CAWSSGIRQPQHF; CDR3 DNA: TGTGCCTGGAGTTCGGGAATCCGTCAGCCCCAGCATTTT
clone size: .; V gene: TRBV12-3/TRBV12-4; D gene: .; J gene: TRBJ2-5; CDR3 protein: CASLQGNQETQYF; CDR3 DNA: TGTGCCAGCCTCCAGGGTAATCAAGAGACCCAGTACTTC
clone size: many; V gene: TRBV7-2; D gene: TRBD1; J gene: TRBJ2-1; CDR3 protein: CASSFTGTGPYNEQFF; CDR3 DNA: TGTGCCAGCAGCTTTACCGGGACAGGTCCCTACAATGAGCAGTTCTTC
clone size: many; V gene: TRBV7-2; D gene: TRBD2; J gene: TRBJ2-1; CDR3 protein: CASSEAGTSGSIWANEQFF; CDR3 DNA: TGTGCCAGCAGCGAGGCCGGGACTAGCGGGTCTATATGGGCTAATGAGCAGTTCTTC
clone size: many; V gene: TRBV7-2; D gene: TRBD1; J gene: TRBJ1-5; CDR3 protein: CASSPQGGGQPQHF; CDR3 DNA: TGTGCCAGCAGCCCCCAGGGGGGCGGTCAGCCCCAGCATTTT
clone size: many; V gene: TRBV7-6; D gene: TRBD1; J gene: TRBJ1-4; CDR3 protein: CASSPGTGARSNEKLFF; CDR3 DNA: TGTGCCAGCAGCCCGGGGACAGGGGCGCGGTCTAATGAAAAACTGTTTTTT